This T cell receptor (beta chain) was retrieved from a study of blood T cells in healthy people across ages. Combining a sample-barcoded 5' primer with a J-beta primer mix, a second PCR ran for roughly 6 to 12 cycles. Each CDR3 protein is one row after TCRdb ran MiXCR on the 5' RACE reads. The sample holds 710,000 or so distinct CDR3 sequences, approximately 29% seen once. This clonotype was counted at least ten times. This receptor was obtained from a woman of 80 years or more in good health. Sequencing used blood.

The CDR3 is CSARVWGDDSPLHF. The DNA of the CDR3 is TGCAGTGCTAGGGTGTGGGGCGACGATTCACCCCTCCACTTT. The chain joins TRBV20-1 to TRBJ1-6; D possibly corresponds to TRBD1 (5 bases). The CDR3 loop spans 14 amino acids. Germline V gene data show CDR1 as DFQATT and CDR2 as SNEGSKA (reference sequence). Trimming shortened V by 3 bases and J by 8 bases, and 14 bases separated the two germline ends.